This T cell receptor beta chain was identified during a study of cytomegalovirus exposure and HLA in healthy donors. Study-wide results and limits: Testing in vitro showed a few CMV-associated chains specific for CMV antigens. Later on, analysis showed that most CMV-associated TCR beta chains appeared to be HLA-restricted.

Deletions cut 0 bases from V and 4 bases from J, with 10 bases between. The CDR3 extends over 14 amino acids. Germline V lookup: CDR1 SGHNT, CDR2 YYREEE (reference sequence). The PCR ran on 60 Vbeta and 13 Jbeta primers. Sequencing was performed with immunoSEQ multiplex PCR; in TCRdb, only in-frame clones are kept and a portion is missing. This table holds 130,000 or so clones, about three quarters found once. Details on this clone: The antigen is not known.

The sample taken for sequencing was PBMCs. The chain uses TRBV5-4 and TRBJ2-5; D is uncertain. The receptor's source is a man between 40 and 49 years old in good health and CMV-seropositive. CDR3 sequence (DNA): TGTGCCAGCAGCTTGGCCTTTTACGGAGAGACCCAGTACTTC. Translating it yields CASSLAFYGETQYF.